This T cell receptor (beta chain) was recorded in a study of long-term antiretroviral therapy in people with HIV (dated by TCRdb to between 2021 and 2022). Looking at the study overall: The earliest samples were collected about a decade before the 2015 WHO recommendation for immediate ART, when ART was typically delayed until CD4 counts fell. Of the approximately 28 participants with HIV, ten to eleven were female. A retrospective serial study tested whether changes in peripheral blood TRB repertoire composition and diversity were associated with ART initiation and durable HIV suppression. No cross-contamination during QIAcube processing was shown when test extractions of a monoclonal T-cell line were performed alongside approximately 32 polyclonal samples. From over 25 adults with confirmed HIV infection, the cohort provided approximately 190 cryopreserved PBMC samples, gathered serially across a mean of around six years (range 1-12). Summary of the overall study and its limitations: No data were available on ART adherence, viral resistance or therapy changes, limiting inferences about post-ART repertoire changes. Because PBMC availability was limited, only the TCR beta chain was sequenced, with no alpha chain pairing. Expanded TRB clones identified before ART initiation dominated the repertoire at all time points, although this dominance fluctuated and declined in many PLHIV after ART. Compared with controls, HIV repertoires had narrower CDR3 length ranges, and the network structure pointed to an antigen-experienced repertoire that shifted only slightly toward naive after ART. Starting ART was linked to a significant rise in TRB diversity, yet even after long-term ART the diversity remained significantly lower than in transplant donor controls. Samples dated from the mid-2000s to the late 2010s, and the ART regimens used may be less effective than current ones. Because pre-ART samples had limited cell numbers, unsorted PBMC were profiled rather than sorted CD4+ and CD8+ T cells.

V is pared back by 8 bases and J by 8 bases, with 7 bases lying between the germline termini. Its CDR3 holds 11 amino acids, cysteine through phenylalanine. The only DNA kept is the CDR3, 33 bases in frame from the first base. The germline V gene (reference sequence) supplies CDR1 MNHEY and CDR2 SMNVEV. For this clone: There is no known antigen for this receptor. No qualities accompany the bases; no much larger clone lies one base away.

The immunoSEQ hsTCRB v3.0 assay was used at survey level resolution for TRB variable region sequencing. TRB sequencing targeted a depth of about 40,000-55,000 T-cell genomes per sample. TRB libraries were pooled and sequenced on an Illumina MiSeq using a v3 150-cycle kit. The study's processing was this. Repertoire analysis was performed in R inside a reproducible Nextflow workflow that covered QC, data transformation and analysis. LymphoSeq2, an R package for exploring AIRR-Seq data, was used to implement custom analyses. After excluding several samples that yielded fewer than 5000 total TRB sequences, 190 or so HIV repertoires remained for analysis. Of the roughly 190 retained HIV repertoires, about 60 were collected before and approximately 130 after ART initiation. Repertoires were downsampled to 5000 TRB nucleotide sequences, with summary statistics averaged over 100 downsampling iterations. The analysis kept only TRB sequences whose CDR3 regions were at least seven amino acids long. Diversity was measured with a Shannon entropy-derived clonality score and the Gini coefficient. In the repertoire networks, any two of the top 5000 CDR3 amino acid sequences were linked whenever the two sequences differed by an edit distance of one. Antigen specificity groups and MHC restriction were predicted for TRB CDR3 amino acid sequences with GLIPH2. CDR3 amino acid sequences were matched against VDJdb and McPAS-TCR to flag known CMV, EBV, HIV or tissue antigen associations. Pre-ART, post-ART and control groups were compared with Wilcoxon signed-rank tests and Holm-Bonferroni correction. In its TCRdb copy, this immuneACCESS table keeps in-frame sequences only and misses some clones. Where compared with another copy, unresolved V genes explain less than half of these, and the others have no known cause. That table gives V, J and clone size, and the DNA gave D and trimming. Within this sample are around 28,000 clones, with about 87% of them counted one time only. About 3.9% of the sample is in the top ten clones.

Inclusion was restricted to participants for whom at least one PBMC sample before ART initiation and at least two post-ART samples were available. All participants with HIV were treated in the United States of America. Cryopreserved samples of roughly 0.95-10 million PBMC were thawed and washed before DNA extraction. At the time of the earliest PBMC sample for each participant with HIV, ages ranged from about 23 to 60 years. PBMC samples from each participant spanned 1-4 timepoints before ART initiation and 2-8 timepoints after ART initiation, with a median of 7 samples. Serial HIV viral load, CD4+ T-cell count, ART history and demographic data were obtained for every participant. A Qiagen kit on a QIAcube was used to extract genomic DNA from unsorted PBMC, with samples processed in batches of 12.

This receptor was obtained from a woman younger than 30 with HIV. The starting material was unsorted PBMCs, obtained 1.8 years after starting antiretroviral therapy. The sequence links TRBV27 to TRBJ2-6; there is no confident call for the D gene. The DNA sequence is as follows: TGTGCCAGCGCAGGTCCCAACGTCCTGACTTTC. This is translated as CASAGPNVLTF.